A single sample gave rise to the 7 T cell receptor beta chains below, sequenced in a study of identical twins. TCRdb called the 5' RACE reads again in MiXCR, with one record for every CDR3 protein. Of under 250,000 distinct CDR3 sequences listed, roughly 7.5% were seen once; the top ten hold 1.9%. A further study also used this sample, focusing on yellow fever vaccine responses in identical twins.

The sample taken for sequencing was memory (CD45RO+) T cells sorted from blood. These receptors were collected from a woman younger than 30 in good health.

This clonotype has at least ten counts. This chain connects TRBV3-1 to TRBJ1-2; 9 bases agree with TRBD1. The CDR3 length is 15 residues. In germline, CDR1 is LGHDT, CDR2 YNNKEL (reference sequence). The trim removed 0 bases at V and 6 bases at J, leaving 5 bases unmatched. The CDR3 DNA is TGTGCCAGCAGCCAAGATACAGGGGGCGTAAATGGCTACACCTTC. This sequence encodes CASSQDTGGVNGYTF.

This clonotype has more than one count but fewer than ten. The chain employs TRBV12-2 and TRBJ2-1; the table gives TRBD1 as D, unverified against the DNA. TRBV12-2 is classified as a pseudogene. The CDR3 length is 15 residues. This chain's CDR3 is CASRYPGARGNEQFF. CDR3 DNA sequence: TGTGCAAGTCGCTACCCGGGAGCCAGAGGCAATGAGCAGTTCTTC.

This clonotype was recorded many times. CDR3 region: CSASGDAGTGELFF. CDR3 nucleotide sequence: TGCAGTGCTAGTGGTGACGCTGGCACCGGGGAGCTGTTTTTT. The gene calls are TRBV20-1 and TRBJ2-2; D unclear. Germline CDR1 is DFQATT and CDR2 is SNEGSKA (reference sequence). V was clipped by 3 bases and J by 4 bases, with 12 bases between them. The CDR3 loop spans 14 amino acids.

The V and J genes are TRBV20-1 and TRBJ1-1, with a possible D match to TRBD1 (6 bases). The CDR3 consists of 13 residues. Trimming pared 3 bases from V and 1 base from J, leaving 9 bases between. CDR1 is DFQATT and CDR2 is SNEGSKA in the germline V gene (reference sequence). Written as DNA, the CDR3 is TGCAGTGCTAGGGGGGCGTCGAACACTGAAGCTTTCTTT. It codes for CSARGASNTEAFF.

CDR3 loop: CSVEEPDTQYF. CDR3 coding DNA: TGCAGCGTTGAAGAGCCAGATACGCAGTATTTT. The chain employs TRBV29-1 and TRBJ2-3; D unresolved. Germline V lookup: CDR1 SQVTM, CDR2 ANQGSEA. This CDR3 has 11 amino acids. The germline V and J ends were trimmed by 0 bases and 4 bases, with 2 bases remaining between them.

This clonotype has at least ten counts. V is TRBV4-3 and J is TRBJ2-1; weak D call: TRBD2 (5 bases). V lost 0 bases and J lost 0, with 9 bases in between. Per the germline V gene, CDR1 is LGHNA and CDR2 is YSLEER. This CDR3 spans 16 amino acids. The chain's CDR3 is CASSQDGSGSYNEQFF. DNA of the CDR3: TGCGCCAGCAGCCAAGATGGGAGCGGCTCCTACAATGAGCAGTTCTTC.

This clonotype came up many times. V is TRBV27 and J is TRBJ2-1; 13 bases match TRBD2. V lost 5 bases to trimming and J lost 8 bases; unmatched junction nucleotides: 9. Germline CDR1 and CDR2: MNHEY and SMNVEV (reference sequence). The CDR3 loop spans 16 amino acids. The CDR3: CASSGGLAGVIDEQFF. The DNA for the CDR3 is TGTGCCAGCAGTGGAGGACTAGCGGGAGTTATTGATGAGCAGTTCTTC.